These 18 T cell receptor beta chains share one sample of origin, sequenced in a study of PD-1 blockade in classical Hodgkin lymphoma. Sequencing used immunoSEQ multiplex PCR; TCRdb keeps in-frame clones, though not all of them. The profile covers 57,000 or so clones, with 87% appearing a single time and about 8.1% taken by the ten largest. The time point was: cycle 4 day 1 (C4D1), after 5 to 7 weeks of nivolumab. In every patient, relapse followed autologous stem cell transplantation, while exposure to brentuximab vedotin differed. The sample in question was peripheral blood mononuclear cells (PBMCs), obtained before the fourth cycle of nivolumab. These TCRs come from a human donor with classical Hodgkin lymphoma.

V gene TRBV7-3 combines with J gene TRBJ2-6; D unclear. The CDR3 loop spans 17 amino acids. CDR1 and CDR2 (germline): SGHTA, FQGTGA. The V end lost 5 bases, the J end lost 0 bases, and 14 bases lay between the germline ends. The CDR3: CASSLVALLSGANVLTF. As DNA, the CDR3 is TGTGCCAGCAGCCTTGTGGCACTGCTCTCTGGGGCCAACGTCCTGACTTTC.

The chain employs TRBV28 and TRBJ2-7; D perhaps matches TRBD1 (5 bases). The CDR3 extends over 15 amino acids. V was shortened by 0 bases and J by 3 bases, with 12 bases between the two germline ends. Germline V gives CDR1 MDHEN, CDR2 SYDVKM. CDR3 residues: CASSLWQGWDYEQYF. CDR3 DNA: TGTGCCAGCAGTTTATGGCAGGGATGGGACTACGAGCAGTACTTC.

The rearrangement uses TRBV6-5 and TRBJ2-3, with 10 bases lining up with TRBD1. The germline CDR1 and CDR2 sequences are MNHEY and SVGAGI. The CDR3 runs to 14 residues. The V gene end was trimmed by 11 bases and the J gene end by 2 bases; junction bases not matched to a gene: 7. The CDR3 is CACKRQGATDTQYF. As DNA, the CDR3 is TGTGCCTGCAAGAGACAGGGGGCCACAGATACGCAGTATTTT.

The CDR3 region is CASSPAGTAGRKLFF. The CDR3 coding sequence is TGTGCCAGCAGCCCCGCCGGGACAGCCGGTCGAAAACTGTTTTTT. The rearrangement uses TRBV6-5 and TRBJ1-4; 7 bases fit TRBD1. Trimming removed 6 bases from V and 10 bases from J; junction bases left unmatched: 14. There are 15 residues in the CDR3. Germline V gives CDR1 MNHEY, CDR2 SVGAGI.

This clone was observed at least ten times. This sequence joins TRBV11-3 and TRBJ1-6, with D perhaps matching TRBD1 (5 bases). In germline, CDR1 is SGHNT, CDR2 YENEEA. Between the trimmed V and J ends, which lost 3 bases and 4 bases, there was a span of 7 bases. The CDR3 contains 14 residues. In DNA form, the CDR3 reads TGTGCCAGCAGCTTGGGGCCGTATAATTCACCCCTCCACTTT. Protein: CASSLGPYNSPLHF.

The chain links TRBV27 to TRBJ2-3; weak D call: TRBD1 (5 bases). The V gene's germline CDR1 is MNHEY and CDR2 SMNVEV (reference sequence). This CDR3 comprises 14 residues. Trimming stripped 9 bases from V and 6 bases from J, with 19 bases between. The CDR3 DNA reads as TGTGCCAGTACTAATCCAGGGTTTTTCGATACGCAGTATTTT. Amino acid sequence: CASTNPGFFDTQYF.

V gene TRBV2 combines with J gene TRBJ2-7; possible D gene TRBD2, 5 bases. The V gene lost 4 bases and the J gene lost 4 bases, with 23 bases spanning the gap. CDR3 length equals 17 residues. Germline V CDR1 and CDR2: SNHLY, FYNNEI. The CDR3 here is CASSAVGSGFLFYEQYF. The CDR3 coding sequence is TGTGCCAGCAGTGCGGTCGGTTCGGGATTCCTTTTTTACGAGCAGTACTTC.

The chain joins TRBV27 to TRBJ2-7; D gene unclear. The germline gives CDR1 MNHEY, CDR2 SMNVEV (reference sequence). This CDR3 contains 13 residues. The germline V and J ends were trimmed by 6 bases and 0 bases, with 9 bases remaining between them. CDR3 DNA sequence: TGTGCCAGCAGAGTATTCGGCTCCTACGAGCAGTACTTC. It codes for CASRVFGSYEQYF.

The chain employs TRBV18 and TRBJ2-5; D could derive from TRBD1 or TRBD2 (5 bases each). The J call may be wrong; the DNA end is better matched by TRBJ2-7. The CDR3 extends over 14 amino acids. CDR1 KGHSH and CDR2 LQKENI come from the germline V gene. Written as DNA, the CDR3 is TGTGCCAGCTCACCAGGGGGTGAGCACTACGAGCAGTACTTC. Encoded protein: CASSPGGEHYEQYF.

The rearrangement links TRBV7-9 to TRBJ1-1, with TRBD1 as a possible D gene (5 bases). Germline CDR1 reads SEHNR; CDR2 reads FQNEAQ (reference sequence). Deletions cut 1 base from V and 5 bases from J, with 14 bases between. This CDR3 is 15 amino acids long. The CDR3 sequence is CASSLVSRGETEAFF. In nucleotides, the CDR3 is TGTGCCAGCAGCTTAGTGAGCCGGGGGGAGACTGAAGCTTTCTTT. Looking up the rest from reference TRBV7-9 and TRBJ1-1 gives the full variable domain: DTGVSQNPRHKITKRGQNVTFRCDPISEHNRLYWYRQTLGQGPEFLTYFQNEAQLEKSRLLSDRFSAERPKGSFSTLEIQRTEQGDSAMYLCASSLVSRGETEAFFGQGTRLTVV.

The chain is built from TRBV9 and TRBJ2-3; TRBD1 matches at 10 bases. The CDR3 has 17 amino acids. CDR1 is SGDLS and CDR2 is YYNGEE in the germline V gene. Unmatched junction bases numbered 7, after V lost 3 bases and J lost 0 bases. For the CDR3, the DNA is TGTGCCAGCAGCGCCCACCGGGACAGGGGTAGCACAGATACGCAGTATTTT. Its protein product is CASSAHRDRGSTDTQYF.

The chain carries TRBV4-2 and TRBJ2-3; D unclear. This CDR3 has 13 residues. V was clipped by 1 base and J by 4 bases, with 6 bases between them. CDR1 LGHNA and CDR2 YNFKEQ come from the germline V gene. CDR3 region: CASSQGSSDTQYF. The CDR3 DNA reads TGTGCCAGCAGCCAAGGGTCCTCAGATACGCAGTATTTT.

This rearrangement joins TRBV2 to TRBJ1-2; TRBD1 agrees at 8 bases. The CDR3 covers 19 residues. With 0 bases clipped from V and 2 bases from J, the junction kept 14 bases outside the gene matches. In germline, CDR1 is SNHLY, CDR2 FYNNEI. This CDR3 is CASSEALPGRGLGNYGYTF. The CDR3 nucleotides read TGTGCCAGCAGTGAAGCGCTTCCCGGCAGGGGGCTAGGAAACTATGGCTACACCTTC.

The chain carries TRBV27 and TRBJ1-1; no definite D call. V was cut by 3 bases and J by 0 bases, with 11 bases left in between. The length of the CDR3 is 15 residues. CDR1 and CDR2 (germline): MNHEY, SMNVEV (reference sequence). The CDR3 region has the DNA TGTGCCAGCAGTTTCATTCGCTCCATGAACACTGAAGCTTTCTTT. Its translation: CASSFIRSMNTEAFF.

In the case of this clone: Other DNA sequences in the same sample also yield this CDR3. The CDR3 region is CASSLDGTYGYTF. In DNA, the CDR3 is TGCGCCAGCAGCTTGGATGGGACGTATGGCTACACCTTC. This chain uses TRBV5-1 with TRBJ1-2; D might be TRBD1 (5 bases). V was shortened by 0 bases and J by 5 bases, with 8 bases between the two germline ends. CDR1 SGHRS and CDR2 YFSETQ come from the germline V gene. This CDR3 is 13 amino acids long.

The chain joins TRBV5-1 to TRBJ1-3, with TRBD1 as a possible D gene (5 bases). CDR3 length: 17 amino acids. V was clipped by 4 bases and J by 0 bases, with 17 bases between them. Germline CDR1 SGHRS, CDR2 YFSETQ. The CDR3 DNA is TGCGCCAGCAGCGGCTCGGGGGGAGCTTACTCTGGAAACACCATATATTTT. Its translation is CASSGSGGAYSGNTIYF.

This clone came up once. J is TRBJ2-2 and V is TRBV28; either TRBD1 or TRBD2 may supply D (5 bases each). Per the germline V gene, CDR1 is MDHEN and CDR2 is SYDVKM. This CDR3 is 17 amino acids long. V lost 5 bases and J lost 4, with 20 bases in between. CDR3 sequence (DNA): TGTGCCAGCAGTACTATTTGGGACCCGGTAGCCACCGGGGAGCTGTTTTTT. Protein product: CASSTIWDPVATGELFF.

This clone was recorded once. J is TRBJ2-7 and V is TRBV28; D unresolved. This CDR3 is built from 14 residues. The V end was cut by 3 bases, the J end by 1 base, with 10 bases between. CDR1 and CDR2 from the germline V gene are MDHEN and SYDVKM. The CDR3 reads CASSFSPGSYEQYF. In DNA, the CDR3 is TGTGCCAGCAGTTTCTCTCCAGGATCCTACGAGCAGTACTTC.